This TCR beta chain was recovered during a study of T cell changes during pregnancy in multiple sclerosis. The protocol was immunoSEQ multiplex PCR, while the TCRdb copy is restricted to in-frame clones and leaves out a portion. The table has 20,000 to 25,000 clones, more than 70% seen once. The trim removed 2 bases at V and 1 base at J, leaving 5 bases unmatched. The CDR3 totals 15 residues. The germline V gene encodes CDR1 WNHNN and CDR2 SYGVQD (reference sequence). The sequence derives from a female donor with multiple sclerosis, enrolled in a pregnancy study. V gene TRBV10-1 combines with J gene TRBJ2-7; 7 positions agree with TRBD2. The source was CD8+ T cells from peripheral blood mononuclear cells, collected before pregnancy. In nucleotides, the CDR3 is TGCGCCAGCAGTGAGGGTAGCGGGTTATCCTACGAGCAGTACTTC. Translated: CASSEGSGLSYEQYF.